This T cell receptor (beta chain) was captured in a study of blood T cell repertoires in COVID-19. Study-level information: In each case, the material was cDNA or gDNA derived from T cells, B-cell-depleted T cells, or PBMCs.

As handled by the study authors: Scientists estimated how many nucleated cells there were by amplifying reference gene primers. Data came from immunoSEQ multiplex PCR; TCRdb stores just in-frame clones and leaves some out. The V and J calls and clone size are taken from that table; D and trimming were inferred from the DNA. The data hold 350,000 to 500,000 clones, with roughly 88% observed a single time. In terms of age and location, participants ranged from about 18 to 90 years and lived in about 25 US areas. The germline CDR1 and CDR2 sequences are MDHEN and SYDVKM. This CDR3 is 12 amino acids long.

The chain links TRBV28 to TRBJ2-1, with 7 positions matching TRBD1. This receptor was taken from a young woman who had been exposed to COVID-19. Sequenced input: PBMCs or T cells enriched from blood (not recorded which). The CDR3 sequence is CLTGTEYNEQFF. The CDR3 DNA sequence: TGTTTAACCGGGACAGAGTACAATGAGCAGTTCTTC.